Listed here are 22 T cell receptor beta chains from one sample, sequenced in a study. TCRdb reprocessed the 5' RACE reads via MiXCR and lists one record per CDR3 protein. The data show 10,000 to 15,000 distinct CDR3 sequences, less than 25% seen once. What was sequenced was naive CD4+ T cells sorted from blood. Subset given: naive CD4+ T cells, CD4+CD45RA+CD25-. Receptor source: a female donor with breast cancer.

By sample fraction, this clonotype is medium-sized. V gene TRBV7-9 combines with J gene TRBJ1-1; D gene uncertain. Germline V gives CDR1 SEHNR, CDR2 FQNEAQ (reference sequence). CDR3 length: 13 residues. The germline V and J ends were trimmed by 0 bases and 1 base, with 3 bases remaining between them. The CDR3 protein is CASSLAGNTEAFF. In nucleotides, the CDR3 is TGTGCCAGCAGCTTAGCGGGGAACACTGAAGCTTTCTTT.

The chain recombines TRBV5-1 with TRBJ2-1, with 8 bases aligning to TRBD1. The trim removed 4 bases at V and 6 bases at J, leaving 9 bases unmatched. Germline V CDR1 and CDR2: SGHRS, YFSETQ. This CDR3 contains 15 residues. CDR3 region: CASSPPDRAINEQFF. The CDR3 coding sequence is TGCGCCAGCAGCCCACCGGACAGGGCGATCAATGAGCAGTTCTTC.

This clonotype was seen more than once but under ten times. V gene TRBV10-3 combines with J gene TRBJ1-2; D is unresolved. This CDR3 has 14 amino acids. Germline CDR1 ENHRY, CDR2 SYGVKD. Trimming left V 6 bases short and J 3 bases short, with 14 bases between. The CDR3 spells CAIRSNWGDYGYTF. The CDR3 DNA follows: TGTGCCATCAGATCAAATTGGGGAGACTATGGCTACACCTTC.

On this clonotype itself: Being one base from a much bigger clone, this may be a read error. This sequence joins TRBV9 and TRBJ2-1; unclear D gene. In germline, CDR1 is SGDLS, CDR2 YYNGEE. The CDR3 totals 14 residues. V shed 3 bases and J shed 0 bases, with 7 bases lying between them. The CDR3 nucleotides are TGTGCCAGCAGCGCACAGACCTCCTACAATGAGCAGTTCTTC. It is translated as CASSAQTSYNEQFF. The full variable domain, completed using reference TRBV9 and TRBJ2-1, is DSGVTQTPKHLITATGQRVTLRCSPRSGDLSVYWYQQSLDQGLQFLIQYYNGEERAKGNILERFSAQQFPDLHSELNLSSLELGDSALYFCASSAQTSYNEQFFGPGTRLTVL.

The rearrangement uses TRBV30 and TRBJ2-1, with D perhaps TRBD1 (5 bases). The CDR3 runs 12 residues. Trimming pared 3 bases from V and 4 bases from J, leaving 7 bases between. The germline CDR1 and CDR2 sequences are GTSNPN and SVGIG (reference sequence). The CDR3 here is CAWSRQYNEQFF. The CDR3 DNA follows: TGTGCCTGGAGCCGACAGTACAATGAGCAGTTCTTC.

The gene calls are TRBV27 and TRBJ2-7; D is possibly TRBD1 (5 bases). The V gene's germline CDR1 is MNHEY and CDR2 SMNVEV (reference sequence). This CDR3 is 13 amino acids long. The V and J ends lost 6 bases and 9 bases respectively, with 18 bases between them. The CDR3 nucleotides read TGTGCCAGCAGATCTAAGGGGTCAATCGGGCAGTACTTC. It is translated as CASRSKGSIGQYF.

This rearrangement joins TRBV20-1 to TRBJ1-4; perhaps TRBD1 as D (5 bases). Trimming cost V 0 bases and J 8 bases, with 10 bases left between them. The CDR3 runs 13 residues. Germline CDR1 DFQATT, CDR2 SNEGSKA (reference sequence). The CDR3 nucleotides are TGCAGTGCTAGAGACCGGGGCGGCGAAAAACTGTTTTTT. Translating it yields CSARDRGGEKLFF.

The chain joins TRBV30 to TRBJ2-3, with 10 bases matching TRBD2. Trimming at V came to 4 bases and at J to 4 bases, leaving 14 bases not matched to a gene. The CDR3 sequence is 17 residues long. Germline V gene data show CDR1 as GTSNPN and CDR2 as SVGIG (reference sequence). CDR3 coding DNA: TGTGCCTGGACGAGCGGGAGGGCCCTACTGATCGCAGATACGCAGTATTTT. Translated, it gives CAWTSGRALLIADTQYF.

Within the sample, this clonotype is medium-sized. The chain couples TRBV10-3 to TRBJ2-5; D call uncertain. Germline CDR1 and CDR2: ENHRY and SYGVKD. The CDR3 is 15 residues long. V was trimmed by 2 bases and J by 0 bases, leaving 10 bases between them. This CDR3 is CAISEEKGYQETQYF. The CDR3 DNA follows: TGTGCCATCAGTGAGGAGAAAGGGTACCAAGAGACCCAGTACTTC.

V is TRBV19 and J is TRBJ2-1; 10 bases are a match to TRBD2. Germline CDR1 LNHDA, CDR2 SQIVND (reference sequence). The CDR3 length is 15 residues. Trimming cost V 5 bases and J 5 bases; bases outside gene matches: 6. DNA of the CDR3: TGTGCCAGTAGTCCACTAGCGGGACTTAACAATGAGCAGTTCTTC. As protein: CASSPLAGLNNEQFF. Using reference TRBV19 and TRBJ2-1 for the parts outside the CDR3, the full variable domain is DGGITQSPKYLFRKEGQNVTLSCEQNLNHDAMYWYRQDPGQGLRLIYYSQIVNDFQKGDIAEGYSVSREKKESFPLTVTSAQKNPTAFYLCASSPLAGLNNEQFFGPGTRLTVL.

This clonotype was observed at least ten times. This rearrangement joins TRBV25-1 to TRBJ2-5; D may be TRBD1 (5 bases). Germline assignment: CDR1 MGHDK and CDR2 SYGVNS. The CDR3 runs to 16 residues. Trimming stripped 2 bases from V and 7 bases from J, with 20 bases between. CDR3 amino acids: CASSEEDSEAIGTQYF. The CDR3 DNA reads TGTGCCAGCAGTGAAGAAGACAGCGAAGCGATTGGGACCCAGTACTTC. Supplemented by reference TRBV25-1 and TRBJ2-5, the full variable domain reads EADIYQTPRYLVIGTGKKITLECSQTMGHDKMYWYQQDPGMELHLIHYSYGVNSTEKGDLSSESTVSRIRTEHFPLTLESARPSHTSQYLCASSEEDSEAIGTQYFGPGTRLLVL.

This clonotype is classed as medium-sized. The rearrangement uses TRBV19 and TRBJ1-5; 7 nucleotides align to TRBD1. Germline V gene data show CDR1 as LNHDA and CDR2 as SQIVND (reference sequence). The CDR3 covers 16 residues. The V gene end was trimmed by 8 bases and the J gene end by 6 bases; junction bases not matched to a gene: 16. This chain's CDR3 is CASGGGRDRGLQPQHF. CDR3 DNA sequence: TGTGCCAGTGGCGGTGGACGGGACAGAGGGCTTCAGCCCCAGCATTTT. The whole variable domain, filled in from reference TRBV19 and TRBJ1-5, reads DGGITQSPKYLFRKEGQNVTLSCEQNLNHDAMYWYRQDPGQGLRLIYYSQIVNDFQKGDIAEGYSVSREKKESFPLTVTSAQKNPTAFYLCASGGGRDRGLQPQHFGDGTRLSIL.

This clonotype was picked up a small number of times. The CDR3 region is CASSQLAGYTYEQYF. CDR3 nucleotides: TGCGCCAGCAGCCAATTAGCGGGATACACCTACGAGCAGTACTTC. The rearrangement uses TRBV4-1 and TRBJ2-7, with TRBD2 matching 8 bases. Trimming took 2 bases from V and 2 from J; bases not matched to a gene: 5. Germline CDR1 is MGHRA and CDR2 is YSYEKL. The CDR3 consists of 15 residues.

The chain joins TRBV30 to TRBJ2-7; D remains ambiguous. The germline CDR1 and CDR2 sequences are GTSNPN and SVGIG (reference sequence). The CDR3 length is 12 residues. The ends were cut back, 1 base at V and 3 bases at J, with 7 bases in the middle. The CDR3 bases are TGTGCCTGGAGTGCGGCAGGCTACGAGCAGTACGTC. This encodes CAWSAAGYEQYV.

The sample holds many counts of this clonotype. The chain joins TRBV18 to TRBJ1-1; 9 bases align to TRBD1. This CDR3 is built from 15 residues. Germline CDR1 KGHSH, CDR2 LQKENI. After removal of 3 bases from V and 1 base from J, the junction contained 3 bases not matched to a gene. DNA of the CDR3: TGTGCCAGCTCACCCGACAGGGGGAGGAACACTGAAGCTTTCTTT. Protein: CASSPDRGRNTEAFF. The whole variable domain, remainder taken from reference TRBV18 and TRBJ1-1, is NAGVMQNPRHLVRRRGQEARLRCSPMKGHSHVYWYRQLPEEGLKFMVYLQKENIIDESGMPKERFSAEFPKEGPSILRIQQVVRGDSAAYFCASSPDRGRNTEAFFGQGTRLTVV.

This clonotype occurred many times. The chain is built from TRBV2 and TRBJ1-5; the match to TRBD1 covers 8 bases. Germline values: CDR1 SNHLY, CDR2 FYNNEI. CDR3 length: 18 residues. Germline trimming cut 6 bases from V and 0 bases from J; bases unmatched to any gene: 13. The CDR3 region has the DNA TGTGCCAGCAGCAACAGACAGGGGACCTTTTATAGCAATCAGCCCCAGCATTTT. It codes for CASSNRQGTFYSNQPQHF.

To note about this clonotype: A much more abundant neighbour one base away suggests this may be a read error. V gene TRBV3-1 combines with J gene TRBJ2-1; D remains ambiguous. The CDR3 length is 16 residues. Germline V lookup: CDR1 LGHDT, CDR2 YNNKEL (reference sequence). Trimming took 0 bases from V and 8 from J, leaving 17 bases between them. The CDR3: CASSQDLRIVEDEQFF. CDR3 nucleotide sequence: TGTGCCAGCAGCCAAGATTTAAGAATAGTTGAGGATGAGCAGTTCTTC.

As concerns this clonotype: This may be a read error: a much more frequent sequence differs by one nucleotide. The chain carries TRBV12-3 or TRBV12-4 and TRBJ2-7; TRBD1 is a possible D gene (6 bases). The CDR3 contains 13 residues. The DNA of the CDR3 is TGTGCCTGCAGTTTAGGGGGAGCCTACGAGCAGTACTTC. As protein: CACSLGGAYEQYF.

This clonotype ranks as medium-sized. This sequence joins TRBV7-9 and TRBJ2-7, with TRBD1 identical over 10 bases. This CDR3 is 14 amino acids long. Per the germline V gene, CDR1 is SEHNR and CDR2 is FQNEAQ (reference sequence). The trim removed 6 bases at V and 4 bases at J, leaving 6 bases unmatched. The CDR3 reads CASRPSGQGYEQYF. In nucleotides, the CDR3 is TGTGCCAGCAGACCCTCGGGACAGGGGTACGAGCAGTACTTC.

There are a few counts of this clonotype. The V call is TRBV7-6, the J call TRBJ2-1; 7 nucleotides align to TRBD1. The CDR3 has 13 residues. The J segment lost 9 bases and the V segment lost 0 bases, leaving 2 bases of the junction unmatched. Germline-derived CDR1 and CDR2 are SGHVS and FNYEAQ. The CDR3 spells CASSLAQGVEQFF. The DNA for the CDR3 is TGTGCCAGCAGCTTAGCGCAGGGGGTTGAGCAGTTCTTC.

This chain uses TRBV13 with TRBJ2-7; possibly TRBD1 or TRBD2 for D (6 bases each). Looked up from germline, CDR1 is PRHDT and CDR2 is FYEKMQ (reference sequence). The ends were cut back, 3 bases at V and 7 bases at J, with 13 bases in the middle. CDR3 length: 13 amino acids. The CDR3: CASSLWGRGEQYF. The CDR3, as DNA: TGTGCCAGCAGCTTGTGGGGGCGGGGAGAGCAGTACTTC.

In its sample, this clonotype ranks as medium-sized. This chain uses TRBV9 with TRBJ2-3; D might be TRBD2 (5 bases). Looked up from germline, CDR1 is SGDLS and CDR2 is YYNGEE. Trimming shortened V by 2 bases and J by 5 bases, and 6 bases separated the two germline ends. CDR3 size: 12 residues. In nucleotides, the CDR3 is TGTGCCAGCAGCGTCGGGATAGATACGCAGTATTTT. Translation: CASSVGIDTQYF.